This T cell receptor beta chain is from a study of graft-versus-host responses after intestinal transplantation. Whole-study context: Transplants given to recipients were multivisceral, liver-intestinal, or isolated intestinal. Among the recipients, all got anti-thymocyte globulin induction and then tacrolimus and steroids for roughly three years. Study-wide findings and caveats: GvH clones occurred in recipient marrow; some first appeared in ileum or blood.

Assay used: immunoSEQ multiplex PCR; TCRdb lists only in-frame clones, some missing. The sample yields 90,000 to 150,000 clones, 90% to 95% seen once. V trimming: 2 bases; J trimming: 4 bases; junction bases outside the gene matches: 8. Germline V lookup: CDR1 MDHEN, CDR2 SYDVKM. The CDR3 covers 16 residues. In the case of this clone: Its antigen is currently unknown.

The source of this sequence is a human donor who received an intestinal transplant. This chain connects TRBV28 to TRBJ1-2; 9 bases match TRBD1. Sequenced material: unstimulated CD4+ T cells sorted from spleen or lymph node cells, taken before intestinal transplant. The CDR3 DNA sequence: TGTGCCAGCAGTTTAGCAGGGACAGGGCTGGCCTATGGCTACACCTTC. This translates into CASSLAGTGLAYGYTF.